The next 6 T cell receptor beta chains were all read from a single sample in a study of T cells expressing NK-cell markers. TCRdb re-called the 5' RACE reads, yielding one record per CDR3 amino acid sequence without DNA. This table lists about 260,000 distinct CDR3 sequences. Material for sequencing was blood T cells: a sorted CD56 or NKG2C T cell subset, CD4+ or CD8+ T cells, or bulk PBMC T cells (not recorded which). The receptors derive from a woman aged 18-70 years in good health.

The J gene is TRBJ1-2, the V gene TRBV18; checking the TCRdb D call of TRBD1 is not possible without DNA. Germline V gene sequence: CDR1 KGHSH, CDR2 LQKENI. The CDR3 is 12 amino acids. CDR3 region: CASSPTGHGYTF.

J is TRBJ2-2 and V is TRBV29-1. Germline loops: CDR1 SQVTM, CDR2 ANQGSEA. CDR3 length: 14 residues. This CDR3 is CSVDDGRRTGELFF.

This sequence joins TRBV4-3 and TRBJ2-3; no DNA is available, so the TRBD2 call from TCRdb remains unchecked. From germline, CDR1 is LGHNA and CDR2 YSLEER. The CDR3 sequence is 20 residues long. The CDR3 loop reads CASSPGLAGGPSRLTDTQYF.

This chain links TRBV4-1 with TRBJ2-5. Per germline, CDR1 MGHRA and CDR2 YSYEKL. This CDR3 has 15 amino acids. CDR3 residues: CASSQVAGFQETQYF.

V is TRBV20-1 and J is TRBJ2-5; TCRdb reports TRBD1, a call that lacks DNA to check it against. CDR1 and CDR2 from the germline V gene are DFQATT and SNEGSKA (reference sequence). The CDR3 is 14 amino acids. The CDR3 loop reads CSASPGPYQETQYF.

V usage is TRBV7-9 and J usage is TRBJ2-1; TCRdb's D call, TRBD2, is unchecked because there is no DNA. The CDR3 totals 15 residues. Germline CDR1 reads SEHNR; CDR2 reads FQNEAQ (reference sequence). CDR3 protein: CASIQIAAIYNEQFF.